Shown below are 29 T cell receptor beta chains from a single sample sequenced in a study of blood T cell repertoires in COVID-19. Sequenced by immunoSEQ multiplex PCR; TCRdb stores in-frame clones only, minus some. The sample includes roughly 170,000 clones, roughly 90% of them seen just once. The sample comprised peripheral blood. The receptors here all came from a man aged 65 to 85 with active or convalescent COVID-19.

Here the CDR3 reads CAWSALAGGREQFF. The CDR3 region has the DNA TGTGCCTGGAGTGCCCTAGCGGGAGGGCGGGAGCAGTTCTTC. The V gene is TRBV30, the J gene TRBJ2-1; 12 nucleotides match TRBD2. There are 14 residues in the CDR3. V lost 1 base, J lost 10 bases, and 5 bases stayed unmatched. The germline V gene has CDR1 GTSNPN and CDR2 SVGIG (reference sequence).

The chain has TRBV19 and TRBJ1-6, with a possible D match to TRBD1 (6 bases). Germline CDR1 and CDR2: LNHDA and SQIVND (reference sequence). V was clipped by 5 bases and J by 17 bases, with 19 bases between them. This CDR3 contains 13 residues. CDR3 in amino acids: CASSLLQGLSIHF. CDR3 DNA: TGTGCCAGTAGTCTCTTACAGGGCCTAAGTATCCACTTT. The full variable domain, rest sourced from reference TRBV19 and TRBJ1-6, is DGGITQSPKYLFRKEGQNVTLSCEQNLNHDAMYWYRQDPGQGLRLIYYSQIVNDFQKGDIAEGYSVSREKKESFPLTVTSAQKNPTAFYLCASSLLQGLSIHFGNGTRLTVT.

The genes are TRBV9 and TRBJ1-4, with 10 bases that match TRBD1. This CDR3 region has 15 residues. Losses at the gene ends were 3 bases for V and 3 bases for J; bases not matched to a gene: 2. Germline CDR1 SGDLS, CDR2 YYNGEE. CDR3: CASSADRGPNEKLFF. For the CDR3, the DNA is TGTGCCAGCAGCGCCGACAGGGGGCCTAATGAAAAACTGTTTTTT.

The V and J genes are TRBV29-1 and TRBJ1-4; D may be TRBD1 (5 bases). V was shortened by 4 bases and J by 7 bases, with 13 bases between the two germline ends. The CDR3 has 13 amino acids. The germline gives CDR1 SQVTM, CDR2 ANQGSEA. The CDR3 is CSVGPGYGEKLFF. The CDR3 coding sequence is TGCAGCGTTGGACCAGGGTATGGTGAAAAACTGTTTTTT.

V is TRBV7-2 and J is TRBJ2-7; TRBD1 might be the D (8 bases). Deletions cut 2 bases from V and 2 bases from J, with 13 bases between. This CDR3 has 15 residues. Looked up from germline, CDR1 is SGHTA and CDR2 is FQGNSA. The CDR3: CASSLYRGGPYEQYF. The CDR3 region has the DNA TGTGCCAGCAGCTTATACAGGGGGGGTCCCTACGAGCAGTACTTC.

The gene calls are TRBV2 and TRBJ2-6; 9 nucleotides line up with TRBD1. Germline trimming cut 6 bases from V and 1 base from J; bases unmatched to any gene: 10. The germline V gene has CDR1 SNHLY and CDR2 FYNNEI. CDR3 length: 18 residues. Written as DNA, the CDR3 is TGTGCCAGCAGCGCCGGGACAGGGCGCTCTTCTGGGGCCAACGTCCTGACTTTC. It codes for CASSAGTGRSSGANVLTF.

The V gene is TRBV4-3, the J gene TRBJ2-1; 12 bases agree with TRBD1. The CDR3 length is 17 residues. The germline V gene has CDR1 LGHNA and CDR2 YSLEER. The ends lost 1 base at V and 7 bases at J; junction bases unmatched: 8. CDR3 sequence reads: CASSQVRGQGARNEQFF. DNA for the CDR3: TGCGCCAGCAGCCAAGTTCGGGGACAGGGGGCTCGGAATGAGCAGTTCTTC.

The V call is TRBV6-1, the J call TRBJ1-2; D call uncertain. The CDR3 loop spans 14 amino acids. The V end was cut by 1 base, the J end by 4 bases, with 10 bases between. Germline V gene sequence: CDR1 MNHNS, CDR2 SASEGT. DNA of the CDR3: TGTGCCAGCAGTGAAGGGTACAGAAGCTATGGCTACACCTTC. Translating gives CASSEGYRSYGYTF.

The chain couples TRBV4-3 to TRBJ1-4, with TRBD1 matching over 10 bases. CDR1 LGHNA and CDR2 YSLEER come from the germline V gene. The V segment lost 3 bases and the J segment 1 base; nucleotides outside the gene matches: 2. The CDR3 has 16 residues. As DNA, the CDR3 is TGCGCCAGCAGCCAGGACAGGGGGGTAACTAATGAAAAACTGTTTTTT. This translates into CASSQDRGVTNEKLFF.

Only a few counts were recorded for this clone. The chain couples TRBV5-1 to TRBJ2-1; TRBD1 might be the D (7 bases). The V gene's germline CDR1 is SGHRS and CDR2 YFSETQ. Trimming cost V 4 bases and J 7 bases, with 18 bases left between them. This CDR3 is 15 amino acids long. The CDR3 sequence: CASSAEDPGGNEQFF. CDR3 nucleotides: TGCGCCAGCAGCGCTGAGGACCCAGGGGGGAATGAGCAGTTCTTC.

The chain carries TRBV7-3 and TRBJ2-3; 8 bases line up with TRBD2. The CDR3 has 16 amino acids. V shed 0 bases and J 3 bases; nucleotides not matched to a gene: 5. CDR1 is SGHTA, CDR2 FQGTGA, per germline. DNA of the CDR3: TGTGCCAGCAGCTTAACGGGCGGGACTAGGACAGATACGCAGTATTTT. The encoded protein is CASSLTGGTRTDTQYF.

CDR3 nucleotides: TGTGCCAGCAGTTACATAGGACGGGGATCCACTGAAGCTTTCTTT. This gives the protein CASSYIGRGSTEAFF. The chain links TRBV6-2 or TRBV6-3 to TRBJ1-1; D gene uncertain. V gave up 2 bases and J gave up 4 bases, with 14 bases separating them. The CDR3 has 15 amino acids. The germline V gene has CDR1 MNHEY and CDR2 SVGEGT.

The chain has TRBV18 and TRBJ1-1, with 9 bases fitting TRBD1. V lost 4 bases, J lost 1 base, and 4 bases stayed unmatched. CDR1 KGHSH and CDR2 LQKENI come from the germline V gene. The CDR3 covers 15 residues. CDR3 sequence reads: CASSLRDRANTEAFF. The CDR3 nucleotides read TGTGCCAGCTCACTTCGGGACAGGGCGAACACTGAAGCTTTCTTT.

This rearrangement joins TRBV7-2 to TRBJ2-5, with D possibly TRBD2 on 5 matching bases. This CDR3 contains 13 residues. Trimming left V 7 bases short and J 3 bases short, with 12 bases between. Germline V gives CDR1 SGHTA, CDR2 FQGNSA. The CDR3 sequence is CASTLTGKETQYF. As DNA, the CDR3 is TGTGCCAGCACTCTAACCGGGAAAGAGACCCAGTACTTC.

This clone was counted a few times. The chain is built from TRBV5-1 and TRBJ2-1, with 7 bases fitting TRBD1. The V and J ends lost 4 bases and 4 bases, in that order; junction bases with no gene match: 8. In germline, CDR1 is SGHRS, CDR2 YFSETQ. This CDR3 region has 15 residues. The CDR3 region has the DNA TGCGCCAGCAGCCCCACAGGGGAAGTTTACAATGAGCAGTTCTTC. Residues: CASSPTGEVYNEQFF.

The V call is TRBV15, the J call TRBJ1-4, with a possible D match to TRBD1 (5 bases). Trimming removed 9 bases from V and 5 bases from J, with 19 bases in between. This CDR3 is built from 15 residues. Germline V CDR1 and CDR2: LNHNV, YYDKDF (reference sequence). CDR3 in amino acids: CATQTPGYLNEKLFF. The CDR3 coding sequence is TGTGCCACTCAAACTCCAGGGTATCTAAATGAAAAACTGTTTTTT.

The rearrangement uses TRBV19 and TRBJ1-1, with 8 positions matching TRBD1. The V and J ends lost 7 bases and 11 bases, in that order; junction bases with no gene match: 12. Germline assignment: CDR1 LNHDA and CDR2 SQIVND (reference sequence). The length of the CDR3 is 13 residues. The chain's CDR3 is CASIDAGGRSAFF. In DNA, the CDR3 is TGTGCCAGTATTGACGCAGGGGGCCGTTCTGCTTTCTTT.

The chain uses TRBV14 and TRBJ1-2; TRBD1 agrees at 7 bases. The CDR3 covers 18 residues. The V segment lost 1 base and the J segment 2 bases; nucleotides outside the gene matches: 13. Germline loops: CDR1 SGHDN, CDR2 FVKESK. The CDR3 region has the DNA TGTGCCAGCAGCCAAGCGCTACCGACAGGGTCAGGGAACTATGGCTACACCTTC. It codes for CASSQALPTGSGNYGYTF.

This clone was seen a handful of times. This sequence joins TRBV6-2 or TRBV6-3 and TRBJ1-5; a possible D gene is TRBD1 (5 bases). Germline assignment: CDR1 MNHEY and CDR2 SVGEGT. This CDR3 comprises 14 residues. Trimming shortened V by 1 base and J by 7 bases, and 11 bases separated the two germline ends. This CDR3 reads CASSYLIGAQPQHF. The CDR3 DNA sequence: TGTGCCAGCAGTTACTTGATAGGGGCCCAGCCCCAGCATTTT.

V and J are TRBV13 and TRBJ1-2; TRBD1 might be the D (6 bases). V was pared by 2 bases and J by 8 bases, with 21 bases between. The CDR3 sequence is 16 residues long. From germline, CDR1 is PRHDT and CDR2 FYEKMQ (reference sequence). This chain's CDR3 is CASSLKSGEIYFGYTF. The CDR3 DNA follows: TGTGCCAGCAGCTTAAAATCAGGGGAGATTTACTTCGGCTACACCTTC.

The chain carries TRBV4-3 and TRBJ2-7; no definite D call. The CDR3 has 15 residues. Germline lookup yields CDR1 LGHNA and CDR2 YSLEER. Between the trimmed V and J ends, which lost 1 base and 0 bases, there was a span of 10 bases. The CDR3 sequence is CASSQGPGDSYEQYF. The CDR3 DNA sequence: TGCGCCAGCAGCCAAGGCCCAGGCGACTCCTACGAGCAGTACTTC.

V usage is TRBV5-5 and J usage is TRBJ1-5; maybe TRBD1 (6 bases). Trimming stripped 4 bases from V and 2 bases from J, with 10 bases between. Germline CDR1 reads SGHKS; CDR2 reads YYEKEE (reference sequence). The length of the CDR3 is 14 residues. The CDR3: CASSHSGGNQPQHF. The CDR3 nucleotides read TGTGCCAGCAGCCATTCAGGGGGCAATCAGCCCCAGCATTTT.

This chain links TRBV14 with TRBJ2-2; TRBD1 matches 8 bases. This CDR3 has 18 amino acids. V dropped 1 base and J dropped 8; count of bases not matched to a gene: 15. The germline V gene encodes CDR1 SGHDN and CDR2 FVKESK. This CDR3 reads CASSQGYARTGRSGELFF. The CDR3 DNA reads as TGTGCCAGCAGCCAAGGTTACGCGAGGACAGGGCGGTCTGGGGAGCTGTTTTTT.

The genes are TRBV2 and TRBJ2-7, with 11 bases fitting TRBD1. CDR1 and CDR2 from the germline V gene are SNHLY and FYNNEI. The CDR3 covers 16 residues. With 9 bases clipped from V and 4 bases from J, the junction kept 14 bases outside the gene matches. CDR3 in amino acids: CARELSTGTGGYEQYF. The CDR3 DNA reads as TGTGCCAGAGAACTTTCGACCGGGACAGGGGGATACGAGCAGTACTTC.

The chain joins TRBV15 to TRBJ2-2, with TRBD2 matching over 13 bases. The CDR3 consists of 18 residues. Germline trimming cut 0 bases from V and 4 bases from J; bases unmatched to any gene: 5. Germline CDR1 and CDR2: LNHNV and YYDKDF (reference sequence). The CDR3 is CATSRDGLAGVTTGELFF. The DNA of the CDR3 is TGTGCCACCAGCAGAGACGGACTAGCGGGAGTTACCACCGGGGAGCTGTTTTTT.

The J gene is TRBJ1-4, the V gene TRBV18; tentative D call: TRBD1 (5 bases). Trimming took off 0 bases at V and 8 bases at J, with 13 bases between the two ends. Looked up from germline, CDR1 is KGHSH and CDR2 is LQKENI. The CDR3 spans 15 residues. The CDR3 DNA reads TGTGCCAGCTCACCACCCGCAGGGAGGGGCGAAAAACTGTTTTTT. It translates to CASSPPAGRGEKLFF.

This clone was counted a single time. The chain couples TRBV7-2 to TRBJ1-1, with D maybe TRBD1 (6 bases). Trimming stripped 1 base from V and 4 bases from J, with 16 bases between. The CDR3 runs 16 residues. Germline V CDR1 and CDR2: SGHTA, FQGNSA. CDR3 region: CASSLGLGRGSTEAFF. The CDR3 nucleotides are TGTGCCAGCAGCTTAGGATTGGGGAGGGGGAGCACTGAAGCTTTCTTT. The full variable domain, its missing parts supplied by reference TRBV7-2 and TRBJ1-1, is GAGVSQSPSNKVTEKGKDVELRCDPISGHTALYWYRQSLGQGLEFLIYFQGNSAPDKSGLPSDRFSAERTGGSVSTLTIQRTQQEDSAVYLCASSLGLGRGSTEAFFGQGTRLTVV.

The gene calls are TRBV3-1 (or the pseudogene TRBV3-2) and TRBJ1-1; D is possibly TRBD1 (6 bases). Germline V lookup: CDR1 LGHDT, CDR2 YNNKEL (reference sequence). The V end lost 6 bases, the J end lost 1 base, and 15 bases lay between the germline ends. CDR3 length: 15 residues. The DNA for the CDR3 is TGTGCCAGCAGGCCTACAGGACAGACGAACACTGAAGCTTTCTTT. Translating it yields CASRPTGQTNTEAFF.

This clone was seen a single time. J is TRBJ2-2 and V is TRBV5-8; no reliable D call. The germline V and J ends were trimmed by 4 bases and 2 bases, with 15 bases remaining between them. Germline values: CDR1 SGHTS, CDR2 YDEGEE. The CDR3 is made up of 16 amino acids. The CDR3: CASSQDPVLNTGELFF. CDR3 DNA: TGTGCCAGCAGCCAGGATCCGGTCCTCAACACCGGGGAGCTGTTTTTT.